This T cell receptor beta chain derives from a study of T cell repertoires in cytomegalovirus infection. Study overall: Signatures in public TCR beta sequences pointed to both CMV infection and matching HLA type.

TCRdb redid the calling of the reads with MiXCR, one entry per CDR3 protein. The sample carries around 130,000 distinct CDR3 sequences, almost 9% recorded once. This clonotype showed up many times. Per the germline V gene, CDR1 is MNHNS and CDR2 is SASEGT. The ends were cut back, 2 bases at V and 4 bases at J, with 14 bases in the middle. The CDR3 is 16 residues long. The sample comprised PBMCs. The TCR originated in a human donor in good health (CMV status not recorded). Some clones in this sample may be carry-over from other donors' samples. V is TRBV6-1 and J is TRBJ2-2; D could derive from TRBD1 or TRBD2 (5 bases each). The CDR3 loop is CASSELWGSVTGELFF. The DNA for the CDR3 is TGTGCCAGCAGTGAACTATGGGGGTCAGTCACCGGGGAGCTGTTTTTT.